This T cell receptor beta chain was sequenced during a study of blood T cell repertoires in COVID-19. Looking at the study overall: T cells, B-cell-depleted T cells, or PBMCs provided the cDNA or gDNA that served as material.

In the authors' workflow: Amplification of reference gene primers provided the estimated nucleated cell counts. Sequencing used immunoSEQ multiplex PCR; TCRdb keeps in-frame clones, though not all of them. That table supplies the V and J calls and clone size; D and trimming were determined from the DNA. The sample shows under 300,000 clones, approximately 86% of them seen only once. Germline V gene lookup returns CDR1 SGDLS and CDR2 YYNGEE. CDR3 length: 15 amino acids. Trimming removed 5 bases from V and 1 base from J; junction bases left unmatched: 6. This TCR was sampled from a man in his fifties or sixties who had recovered from COVID-19. The chain employs TRBV9 and TRBJ2-3; 8 nucleotides align to TRBD2. Sample: peripheral blood. The CDR3 coding sequence is TGTGCCAGCAGTCCTAGCGGGCCCCGCACAGATACGCAGTATTTT. Protein product: CASSPSGPRTDTQYF. The full variable domain, completed using reference TRBV9 and TRBJ2-3, is DSGVTQTPKHLITATGQRVTLRCSPRSGDLSVYWYQQSLDQGLQFLIQYYNGEERAKGNILERFSAQQFPDLHSELNLSSLELGDSALYFCASSPSGPRTDTQYFGPGTRLTVL.